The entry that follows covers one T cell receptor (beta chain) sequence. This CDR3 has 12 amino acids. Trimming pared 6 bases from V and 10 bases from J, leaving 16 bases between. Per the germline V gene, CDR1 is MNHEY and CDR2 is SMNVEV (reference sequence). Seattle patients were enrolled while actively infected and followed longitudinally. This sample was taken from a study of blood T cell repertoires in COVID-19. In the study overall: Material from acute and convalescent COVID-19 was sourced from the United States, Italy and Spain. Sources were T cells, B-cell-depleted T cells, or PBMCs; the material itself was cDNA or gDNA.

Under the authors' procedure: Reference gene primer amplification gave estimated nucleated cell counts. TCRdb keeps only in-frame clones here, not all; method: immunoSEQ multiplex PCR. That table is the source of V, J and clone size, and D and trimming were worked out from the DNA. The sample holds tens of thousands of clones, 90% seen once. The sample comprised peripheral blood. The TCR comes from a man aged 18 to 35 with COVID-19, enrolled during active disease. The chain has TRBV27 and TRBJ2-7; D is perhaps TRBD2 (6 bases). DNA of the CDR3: TGTGCCAGCAGCCAATCCCCGGGAGAACAGTACTTC. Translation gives CASSQSPGEQYF.